This TCR beta chain was sequenced in a study of Ad26.COV2.S vaccination and SARS-CoV-2 variants. Study overall: The donor belonged to the COV1001 Ad26.COV2.S trial arm.

Treatment meaning: around 19 received Ad26.COV2.S at low or high dose, single or two shots; 5 received placebo; per-sample allocation not given. Day 63 following the first vaccine or placebo injection was when the samples were taken. Aged 18-55 years, donor was enrolled in Boston in about 2020. V lost 4 bases, J lost 5 bases, and 5 bases stayed unmatched. The CDR3 length is 15 residues. Germline V gene sequence: CDR1 SGHAT, CDR2 FQNNGV. Clones were sequenced by immunoSEQ multiplex PCR, and TCRdb holds only the in-frame ones, with some missing. The repertoire holds about 430,000 clones, with 80% to 95% as singletons.

The rearrangement links TRBV11-2 to TRBJ2-7; 13 nucleotides line up with TRBD2. This receptor was obtained from a person aged 18-60 years who received the Ad26.COV2.S COVID-19 vaccine or a placebo. Source: peripheral blood, taken in a trial of Ad26.COV2.S vaccine versus placebo. The chain's CDR3 is CASSSGTSGTHEQYF. DNA for the CDR3: TGTGCCAGCAGCTCCGGGACTAGCGGGACCCACGAGCAGTACTTC.